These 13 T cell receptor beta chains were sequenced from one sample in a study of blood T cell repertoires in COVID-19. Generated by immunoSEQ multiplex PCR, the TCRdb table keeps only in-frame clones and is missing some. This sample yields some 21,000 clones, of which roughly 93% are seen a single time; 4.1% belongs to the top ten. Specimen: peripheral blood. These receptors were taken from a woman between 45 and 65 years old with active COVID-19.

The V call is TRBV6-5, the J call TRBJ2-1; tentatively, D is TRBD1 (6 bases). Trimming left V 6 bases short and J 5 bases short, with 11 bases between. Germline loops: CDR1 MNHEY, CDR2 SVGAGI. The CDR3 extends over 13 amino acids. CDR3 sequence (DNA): TGTGCCAGCAGCCGGGACACGGACAATGAGCAGTTCTTC. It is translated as CASSRDTDNEQFF.

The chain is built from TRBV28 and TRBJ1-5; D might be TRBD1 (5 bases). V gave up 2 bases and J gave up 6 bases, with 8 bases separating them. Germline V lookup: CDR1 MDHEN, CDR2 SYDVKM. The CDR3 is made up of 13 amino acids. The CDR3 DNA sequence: TGTGCCAGCAGTTTAAGGGGCCCTCAGCCCCAGCATTTT. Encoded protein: CASSLRGPQPQHF.

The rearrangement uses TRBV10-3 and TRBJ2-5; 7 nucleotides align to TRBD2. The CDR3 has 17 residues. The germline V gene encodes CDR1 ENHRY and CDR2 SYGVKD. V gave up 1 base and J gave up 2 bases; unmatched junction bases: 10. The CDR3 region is CAISELLREPGQETQYF. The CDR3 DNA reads TGTGCCATCAGTGAGTTATTGCGGGAGCCTGGTCAAGAGACCCAGTACTTC.

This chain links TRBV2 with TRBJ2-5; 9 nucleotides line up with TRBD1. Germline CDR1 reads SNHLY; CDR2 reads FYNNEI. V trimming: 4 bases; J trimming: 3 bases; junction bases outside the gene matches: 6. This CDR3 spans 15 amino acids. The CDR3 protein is CASSGPGQGEETQYF. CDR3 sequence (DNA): TGTGCCAGCAGTGGACCGGGACAGGGCGAAGAGACCCAGTACTTC.

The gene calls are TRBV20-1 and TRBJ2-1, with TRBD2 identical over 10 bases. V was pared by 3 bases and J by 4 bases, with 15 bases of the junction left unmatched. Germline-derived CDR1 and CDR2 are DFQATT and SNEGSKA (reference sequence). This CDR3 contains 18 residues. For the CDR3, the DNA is TGCAGTGCTAGTAGTTTGAAGGCTAGCGGGAGATATTACAATGAGCAGTTCTTC. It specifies CSASSLKASGRYYNEQFF.

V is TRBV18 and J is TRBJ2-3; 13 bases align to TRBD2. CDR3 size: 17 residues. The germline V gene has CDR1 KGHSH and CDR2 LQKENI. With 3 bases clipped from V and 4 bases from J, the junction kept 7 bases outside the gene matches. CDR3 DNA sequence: TGTGCCAGCTCACCCCCGGGACTAGCGGGATGGGCAGATACGCAGTATTTT. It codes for CASSPPGLAGWADTQYF.

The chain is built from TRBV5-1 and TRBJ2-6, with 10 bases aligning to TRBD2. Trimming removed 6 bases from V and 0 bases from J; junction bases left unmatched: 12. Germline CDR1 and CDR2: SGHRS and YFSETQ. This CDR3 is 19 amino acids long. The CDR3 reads CASNPAGTSATSGANVLTF. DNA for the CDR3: TGCGCCAGCAATCCTGCCGGGACTAGCGCAACCTCTGGGGCCAACGTCCTGACTTTC. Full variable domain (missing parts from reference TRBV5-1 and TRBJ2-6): KAGVTQTPRYLIKTRGQQVTLSCSPISGHRSVSWYQQTPGQGLQFLFEYFSETQRNKGNFPGRFSGRQFSNSRSEMNVSTLELGDSALYLCASNPAGTSATSGANVLTFGAGSRLTVL.

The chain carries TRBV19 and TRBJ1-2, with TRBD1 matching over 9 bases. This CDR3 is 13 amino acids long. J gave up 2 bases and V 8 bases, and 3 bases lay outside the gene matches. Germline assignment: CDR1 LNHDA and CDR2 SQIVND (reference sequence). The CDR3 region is CASSGTGNYGYTF. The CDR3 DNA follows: TGTGCCAGTTCTGGGACAGGGAACTATGGCTACACCTTC.

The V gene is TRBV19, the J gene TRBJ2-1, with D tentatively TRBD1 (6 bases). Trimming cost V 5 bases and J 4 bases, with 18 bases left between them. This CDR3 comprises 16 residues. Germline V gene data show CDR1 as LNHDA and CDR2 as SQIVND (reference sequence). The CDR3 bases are TGTGCCAGTAGTCCCTCCCCAGGGGACCCATACAATGAGCAGTTCTTC. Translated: CASSPSPGDPYNEQFF.

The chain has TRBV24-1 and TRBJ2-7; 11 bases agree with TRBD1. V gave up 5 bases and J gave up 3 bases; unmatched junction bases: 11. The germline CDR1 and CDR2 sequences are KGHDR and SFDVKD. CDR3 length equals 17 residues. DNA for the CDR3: TGTGCCACCAGTGCCCCTCTAGGGACAGGGGGAAGCTACGAGCAGTACTTC. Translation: CATSAPLGTGGSYEQYF.

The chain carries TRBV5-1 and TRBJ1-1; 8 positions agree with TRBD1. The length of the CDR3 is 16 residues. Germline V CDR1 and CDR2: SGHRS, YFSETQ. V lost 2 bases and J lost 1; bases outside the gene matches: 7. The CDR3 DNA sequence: TGCGCCAGCAGCTTCCACTTACAGGGGGGGAACACTGAAGCTTTCTTT. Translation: CASSFHLQGGNTEAFF.

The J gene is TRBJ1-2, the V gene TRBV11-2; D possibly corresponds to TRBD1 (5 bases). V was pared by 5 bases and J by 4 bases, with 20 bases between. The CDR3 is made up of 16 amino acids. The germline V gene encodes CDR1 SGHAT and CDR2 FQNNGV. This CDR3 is CASSPIWGGITYGYTF. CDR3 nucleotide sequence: TGTGCCAGCAGCCCAATTTGGGGGGGGATTACCTATGGCTACACCTTC.

The CDR3 nucleotides are TGCGCCAGCAGCTTGAGTAGCGGTCACATCACAGATACGCAGTATTTT. Translation gives CASSLSSGHITDTQYF. V and J are TRBV5-1 and TRBJ2-3, with D tentatively TRBD2 (6 bases). Germline loops: CDR1 SGHRS, CDR2 YFSETQ. V was pared by 1 base and J by 2 bases, with 14 bases between. CDR3 length: 16 amino acids.